This T cell receptor beta chain emerged from a study of post-analysis software for immune sequencing data. At the level of the study: Disease courses included relapsing-remitting, secondary progressive and progressive-relapsing multiple sclerosis.

The CDR3 length is 16 residues. CDR1 and CDR2 from the germline V gene are SGHTA and FQGNSA. Trimming removed 0 bases from V and 1 base from J, with 11 bases in between. This clonotype turned up a few times. Its antigen is undetermined. Every TCR beta cDNA library bore unique molecular identifiers. TCRdb ran MiXCR on the PCR reads and lists one entry per CDR3 protein. In the table there are 800,000 to 950,000 distinct CDR3 sequences, about 50% of which are singletons. Broader study findings: Roughly 5 TRBV segments occurring more often in patients than controls included TRBV5-6, TRBV5-1 and TRBV20-1. Same-batch samples co-clustered strongly by F measure. Compared with controls, patients showed significantly lower normalized Chao1 diversity.

The TCR comes from a girl aged 5-17 years with multiple sclerosis. The specimen sequenced was blood. V is TRBV7-2 and J is TRBJ2-3; D is tentatively TRBD1 or TRBD2 (5 bases each). The CDR3 protein is CASSLAPGARTDTQYF. For the CDR3, the DNA is TGTGCCAGCAGCTTAGCCCCCGGGGCCCGCACAGATACGCAGTATTTT. Full variable domain (missing parts from reference TRBV7-2 and TRBJ2-3): GAGVSQSPSNKVTEKGKDVELRCDPISGHTALYWYRQSLGQGLEFLIYFQGNSAPDKSGLPSDRFSAERTGGSVSTLTIQRTQQEDSAVYLCASSLAPGARTDTQYFGPGTRLTVL.